The 17 T cell receptor beta chains in this list originate from one sample, sequenced in a study of response to subunit inactivated influenza vaccine. In TCRdb, the RT-PCR reads were re-called with MiXCR into one record per CDR3 protein. Of 550,000 to 600,000 distinct CDR3 sequences listed, about 12% are singletons. Specimen: PBMCs from blood, collected on the day of vaccination. Receptor source: a man in his fifties or sixties who received an inactivated influenza vaccine.

This clonotype was picked up many times. This rearrangement joins TRBV14 to TRBJ2-1, with TRBD1 as a possible D gene (6 bases). Germline V gene sequence: CDR1 SGHDN, CDR2 FVKESK. The CDR3 runs 17 residues. Trimming shortened V by 3 bases and J by 7 bases, and 22 bases separated the two germline ends. The CDR3 nucleotides read TGTGCCAGCAGCCAGGATTGGAAGGCAGGGGTCCGGAATGAGCAGTTCTTC. Translated, it gives CASSQDWKAGVRNEQFF. Full variable domain (remainder filled in from reference TRBV14 and TRBJ2-1): EAGVTQFPSHSVIEKGQTVTLRCDPISGHDNLYWYRRVMGKEIKFLLHFVKESKQDESGMPNNRFLAERTGGTYSTLKVQPAELEDSGVYFCASSQDWKAGVRNEQFFGPGTRLTVL.

A few counts support this clonotype. The chain uses TRBV13 and TRBJ2-4, with a possible D match to TRBD2 (6 bases). Per germline, CDR1 PRHDT and CDR2 FYEKMQ (reference sequence). The CDR3 is 16 residues long. Trimming cost V 6 bases and J 4 bases, with 19 bases left between them. The DNA for the CDR3 is TGTGCCAGCAGTTCCTTGGGGGGAGCGTTTAAAAACATTCAGTACTTC. This sequence encodes CASSSLGGAFKNIQYF.

This clonotype was picked up a small number of times. CDR3 residues: CASSLGQGTSSYEQYF. DNA of the CDR3: TGTGCCAGCAGTCTAGGACAGGGTACTAGCTCCTACGAGCAGTACTTC. V gene TRBV27 combines with J gene TRBJ2-7; the match to TRBD1 covers 8 bases. J was trimmed by 0 bases and V by 5 bases; bases with no gene match: 9. There are 16 residues in the CDR3. Germline CDR1 and CDR2: MNHEY and SMNVEV (reference sequence).

V is TRBV11-1 and J is TRBJ2-7; weak D call: TRBD1 (6 bases). This CDR3 region has 15 residues. V was trimmed by 5 bases and J by 6 bases, leaving 20 bases between them. The germline gives CDR1 SGHAT, CDR2 FQDESV (reference sequence). CDR3 residues: CASSSLQGPGGEQYF. CDR3 DNA: TGTGCCAGCAGCAGCCTCCAGGGGCCGGGTGGCGAGCAGTACTTC.

The sample holds a few counts of this clonotype. The chain links TRBV20-1 to TRBJ2-4; D call uncertain. V lost 0 bases and J lost 11, with 8 bases in between. This CDR3 has 11 amino acids. Germline V gene sequence: CDR1 DFQATT, CDR2 SNEGSKA (reference sequence). The CDR3 protein is CSARENTVQYF. The DNA for the CDR3 is TGCAGTGCTAGAGAGAACACGGTTCAGTACTTC.

This chain links TRBV12-5 with TRBJ2-5; D might be TRBD1 (6 bases). V was cut by 2 bases and J by 0 bases, with 22 bases left in between. Germline CDR1 LGHNT, CDR2 FRNRAP. This CDR3 is 19 amino acids long. The CDR3 here is CASGLTPQGQPWYQETQYF. CDR3 nucleotides: TGTGCTAGTGGTTTGACCCCTCAAGGACAGCCATGGTACCAAGAGACCCAGTACTTC.

This clonotype has only a few counts. This rearrangement joins TRBV5-1 to TRBJ2-7; perhaps TRBD1 as D (6 bases). V was cut by 0 bases and J by 4 bases, with 8 bases left in between. Germline CDR1 reads SGHRS; CDR2 reads YFSETQ. This CDR3 contains 13 residues. The CDR3 DNA is TGCGCCAGCAGCTTGGCCGGACAGTACGAGCAGTACTTC. Translation: CASSLAGQYEQYF.

The chain joins TRBV19 to TRBJ2-2; D unresolved. This CDR3 region has 16 residues. Germline CDR1 reads LNHDA; CDR2 reads SQIVND (reference sequence). The V and J ends lost 1 base and 4 bases respectively, with 13 bases between them. CDR3 sequence: CASSIGFRILTGELFF. DNA for the CDR3: TGTGCCAGTAGTATAGGGTTTCGGATACTCACCGGGGAGCTGTTTTTT.

This clonotype was seen a handful of times. V is TRBV12-3 or TRBV12-4 and J is TRBJ1-2; D gene unclear. Trimming pared 3 bases from V and 2 bases from J, leaving 10 bases between. The CDR3 totals 14 residues. The CDR3 bases are TGTGCCAGCAGTTTTTCGGTCGCGAACTATGGCTACACCTTC. It codes for CASSFSVANYGYTF.

The table lists this clonotype with a few counts. The chain carries TRBV3-1 and TRBJ2-7; weak D call: TRBD1 (6 bases). Germline CDR1 is LGHDT and CDR2 is YNNKEL (reference sequence). The CDR3 is made up of 14 amino acids. Deletions cut 1 base from V and 0 bases from J, with 7 bases between. For the CDR3, the DNA is TGTGCCAGCAGCCAAGCGACAGGCTCCTACGAGCAGTACTTC. The encoded protein is CASSQATGSYEQYF.

In its sample, this clonotype was seen a few times. The chain carries TRBV7-9 and TRBJ1-6; perhaps TRBD1 as D (5 bases). The germline V gene encodes CDR1 SEHNR and CDR2 FQNEAQ (reference sequence). Trimming left V 6 bases short and J 10 bases short, with 13 bases between. The CDR3 is made up of 13 amino acids. CDR3 coding DNA: TGTGCCAGCAGGATCGACAGAAGCTCACCCCTCCACTTT. It codes for CASRIDRSSPLHF.

This clonotype showed up just a few times. The chain has TRBV20-1 and TRBJ2-3; D is possibly TRBD2 (6 bases). V was trimmed by 3 bases and J by 1 base, leaving 11 bases between them. Germline V gene data show CDR1 as DFQATT and CDR2 as SNEGSKA (reference sequence). CDR3 size: 14 residues. The CDR3 loop reads CSARLALGTDTQYF. The CDR3 DNA follows: TGCAGTGCTAGGCTAGCGTTAGGCACAGATACGCAGTATTTT.

Only a few counts were recorded for this clonotype. J is TRBJ2-1 and V is TRBV5-1; weak D call: TRBD2 (5 bases). CDR3 length: 14 residues. The germline CDR1 and CDR2 sequences are SGHRS and YFSETQ. V lost 0 bases and J 1 base, leaving 5 bases between the germline ends. CDR3 DNA: TGCGCCAGCAGCTTGGTAGCGTCCTACAATGAGCAGTTCTTC. As protein: CASSLVASYNEQFF. Full variable domain (outside the CDR3, taken from reference TRBV5-1 and TRBJ2-1): KAGVTQTPRYLIKTRGQQVTLSCSPISGHRSVSWYQQTPGQGLQFLFEYFSETQRNKGNFPGRFSGRQFSNSRSEMNVSTLELGDSALYLCASSLVASYNEQFFGPGTRLTVL.

The rearrangement uses TRBV6-5 and TRBJ1-5; D is unclear. Trimming shortened V by 3 bases and J by 7 bases, and 10 bases separated the two germline ends. CDR3 length: 13 amino acids. The germline CDR1 and CDR2 sequences are MNHEY and SVGAGI. The CDR3 DNA reads as TGTGCCAGCAGTTATCGCGGGGAACAGCCCCAGCATTTT. Translating gives CASSYRGEQPQHF.

V and J are TRBV7-6 and TRBJ2-1; D could derive from TRBD1 or TRBD2 (6 bases each). This CDR3 contains 14 residues. The germline V and J ends were trimmed by 2 bases and 10 bases, with 15 bases remaining between them. Germline CDR1 is SGHVS and CDR2 is FNYEAQ. The CDR3 spells CASSLFQEGDEQFF. CDR3 nucleotide sequence: TGTGCCAGCAGCTTATTCCAGGAGGGGGACGAGCAGTTCTTC. The variable domain in full, with the rest retrieved from reference TRBV7-6 and TRBJ2-1, is GAGVSQSPRYKVTKRGQDVALRCDPISGHVSLYWYRQALGQGPEFLTYFNYEAQQDKSGLPNDRFSAERPEGSISTLTIQRTEQRDSAMYRCASSLFQEGDEQFFGPGTRLTVL.

This clonotype was picked up a small number of times. This chain uses TRBV5-1 with TRBJ1-2, with a possible D match to TRBD1 (5 bases). The V end lost 2 bases, the J end lost 0 bases, and 11 bases lay between the germline ends. Germline CDR1 SGHRS, CDR2 YFSETQ. This CDR3 contains 15 residues. For the CDR3, the DNA is TGCGCCAGCAGCTTCGGGACGGAAGCTAACTATGGCTACACCTTC. Translation: CASSFGTEANYGYTF.

This clonotype has ten or more counts. J is TRBJ2-1 and V is TRBV20-1, with 8 bases identical to TRBD2. Trimming cost V 6 bases and J 10 bases; bases outside gene matches: 11. CDR3 length: 13 amino acids. Germline CDR1 DFQATT, CDR2 SNEGSKA (reference sequence). The CDR3 DNA reads as TGCAGTGCCGGGAAAAGCGGGAGTTTGGAGCAGTTCTTC. Amino acid sequence: CSAGKSGSLEQFF.